Listed here are 19 T cell receptor beta chains from one sample, sequenced in a study of cytotoxic CD8 clonotypes in ibrutinib-treated CLL. The assay was immunoSEQ multiplex PCR, and TCRdb's table has in-frame clones only and misses some. The repertoire has 150,000 to 200,000 clones, approximately 91% of them found once; the top ten carry about 2.9%. The source was PBMCs, collected at disease progression, from a patient treated with ibrutinib. The receptors were gathered from a human donor with chronic lymphocytic leukemia.

This rearrangement joins TRBV2 to TRBJ2-7, with 10 bases that match TRBD1. The V gene end was trimmed by 4 bases and the J gene end by 3 bases; junction bases not matched to a gene: 6. The CDR3 is made up of 15 amino acids. Germline CDR1 and CDR2: SNHLY and FYNNEI. The chain's CDR3 is CASSGRDRGSYEQYF. In DNA, the CDR3 is TGTGCCAGCAGTGGTAGGGACAGGGGAAGCTACGAGCAGTACTTC.

This chain joins TRBV29-1 and TRBJ2-1, with D possibly being TRBD1 (5 bases). This CDR3 comprises 17 residues. V lost 6 bases and J lost 4, with 25 bases in between. The germline V gene encodes CDR1 SQVTM and CDR2 ANQGSEA. The CDR3 nucleotides are TGCAGCGTACCCGGTGCGGAAGGGGCAGGTTGGTACAATGAGCAGTTCTTC. It is translated as CSVPGAEGAGWYNEQFF.

This chain joins TRBV28 and TRBJ2-7, with 8 bases identical to TRBD1. The CDR3 totals 15 residues. V shed 5 bases and J 0 bases; nucleotides not matched to a gene: 6. Germline CDR1 MDHEN, CDR2 SYDVKM. The CDR3 sequence: CASSPPTGVSYEQYF. For the CDR3, the DNA is TGTGCCAGCAGTCCGCCGACAGGGGTCTCCTACGAGCAGTACTTC.

The CDR3 coding sequence is TGTGCCAGCAGTACCGAGGCCGACTATGGCTACACCTTC. Encoded protein: CASSTEADYGYTF. The chain recombines TRBV25-1 with TRBJ1-2; the D is unclear. CDR1 is MGHDK, CDR2 SYGVNS, per germline. The CDR3 has 13 residues. The V and J ends lost 5 bases and 3 bases respectively, with 10 bases between them.

The rearrangement joins TRBV5-1 to TRBJ2-3, with 9 bases identical to TRBD1. The CDR3 runs to 15 residues. The germline V gene encodes CDR1 SGHRS and CDR2 YFSETQ. J gave up 3 bases and V 4 bases, and 6 bases lay outside the gene matches. CDR3 sequence (DNA): TGCGCCAGCAGCGGCTCTGGGACAGGGACAGATACGCAGTATTTT. It encodes CASSGSGTGTDTQYF.

Comment on this clone: The identical CDR3 is also encoded by other nucleotide sequences in the sample. This chain links TRBV30 with TRBJ2-5, with a weak D call TRBD1 (5 bases). Per the germline V gene, CDR1 is GTSNPN and CDR2 is SVGIG (reference sequence). This CDR3 has 13 residues. V lost 2 bases, J lost 5 bases, and 12 bases lay in between. The CDR3 region is CAWSLTHRETQYF. The CDR3, as DNA: TGTGCCTGGAGTTTAACCCACAGGGAGACCCAGTACTTC.

The gene calls are TRBV5-1 and TRBJ1-2; the D is unclear. There are 13 residues in the CDR3. The germline V and J ends were trimmed by 1 base and 3 bases, with 7 bases remaining between them. The germline gives CDR1 SGHRS, CDR2 YFSETQ. CDR3 region: CASSLTEYYGYTF. The CDR3 DNA is TGCGCCAGCAGCTTGACAGAGTACTATGGCTACACCTTC.

V usage is TRBV10-2 and J usage is TRBJ1-1, with D possibly TRBD1 on 6 matching bases. The germline V gene encodes CDR1 WSHSY and CDR2 SAAADI. This CDR3 contains 13 residues. Deletions cut 8 bases from V and 0 bases from J, with 10 bases between. The CDR3 DNA reads as TGCGCCAGCGGACAGTACATGAACACTGAAGCTTTCTTT. This encodes CASGQYMNTEAFF.

V is TRBV21-1 and J is TRBJ2-3. TRBV21-1 is recorded as a pseudogene. The CDR3 spans 18 residues. The CDR3 region is CASSMGRRAPLSTDTQYF. For the CDR3, the DNA is TGTGCCAGCAGCATGGGACGTAGGGCCCCTTTAAGCACAGATACGCAGTATTTT.

This chain joins TRBV7-3 and TRBJ2-1; a possible D gene is TRBD2 (6 bases). Germline lookup yields CDR1 SGHTA and CDR2 FQGTGA. Trimming stripped 5 bases from V and 8 bases from J, with 16 bases between. The CDR3 sequence is 14 residues long. For the CDR3, the DNA is TGTGCCAGCAGCCGACTGACTAGTTCCGATGAGCAGTTCTTC. Residues: CASSRLTSSDEQFF.

The chain has TRBV7-2 and TRBJ2-7, with TRBD2 matching 11 bases. The CDR3 runs to 14 residues. The V segment lost 6 bases and the J segment 2 bases; nucleotides outside the gene matches: 3. Per the germline V gene, CDR1 is SGHTA and CDR2 is FQGNSA. The CDR3 region is CASRTSGETYEQYF. Here the CDR3 DNA reads TGTGCCAGCAGGACTAGCGGGGAAACCTACGAGCAGTACTTC.

This chain uses TRBV19 with TRBJ1-1; perhaps TRBD1 as D (5 bases). The V gene's germline CDR1 is LNHDA and CDR2 SQIVND (reference sequence). Trimming took off 3 bases at V and 0 bases at J, with 23 bases between the two ends. This CDR3 has 19 amino acids. The CDR3 sequence: CASSIKGQLTAYMNTEAFF. The DNA for the CDR3 is TGTGCCAGTAGTATTAAAGGTCAATTGACAGCATATATGAACACTGAAGCTTTCTTT.

The chain recombines TRBV19 with TRBJ1-5, with TRBD1 identical over 10 bases. The CDR3 is 13 residues long. The germline V gene encodes CDR1 LNHDA and CDR2 SQIVND (reference sequence). V was clipped by 7 bases and J by 7 bases; unmatched bases: 4. CDR3 loop: CASMGQGRQPQHF. The CDR3 region has the DNA TGTGCCAGTATGGGACAGGGGAGGCAGCCCCAGCATTTT.

The chain has TRBV6-1 and TRBJ1-1; the D gene is possibly TRBD1 (5 bases). Trimming left V 7 bases short and J 6 bases short, with 21 bases between. Germline V gene data show CDR1 as MNHNS and CDR2 as SASEGT. The CDR3 covers 15 residues. The CDR3 reads CASTPERRGVAEAFF. The CDR3 DNA sequence: TGTGCCAGCACACCCGAAAGACGGGGGGTGGCTGAAGCTTTCTTT.

This chain joins TRBV27 and TRBJ1-1; D not resolved. CDR1 and CDR2 (germline): MNHEY, SMNVEV (reference sequence). The CDR3 extends over 17 amino acids. Trimming removed 0 bases at V and 0 bases at J, with 14 bases between. The CDR3 sequence is CASSLSALATMNTEAFF. The CDR3, as DNA: TGTGCCAGCAGTTTATCGGCTTTGGCGACTATGAACACTGAAGCTTTCTTT.

The chain employs TRBV25-1 and TRBJ1-1; 10 positions match TRBD1. There are 15 residues in the CDR3. Losses at the gene ends were 3 bases for V and 0 bases for J; bases not matched to a gene: 1. CDR1 is MGHDK and CDR2 is SYGVNS in the germline V gene. CDR3 loop: CASSEGQGLNTEAFF. The CDR3 region has the DNA TGTGCCAGCAGTGAGGGACAGGGGCTGAACACTGAAGCTTTCTTT.

The chain employs TRBV28 and TRBJ1-2, with a tentative D call TRBD1 (6 bases). The CDR3 consists of 15 residues. Trimming shortened V by 1 base and J by 2 bases, and 11 bases separated the two germline ends. Per the germline V gene, CDR1 is MDHEN and CDR2 is SYDVKM. The CDR3 DNA follows: TGTGCCAGCAGTTTATCGGCGACAGGAAACTATGGCTACACCTTC. It specifies CASSLSATGNYGYTF.

The chain couples TRBV7-2 to TRBJ1-2, with D unresolved. The CDR3 runs to 15 residues. In germline, CDR1 is SGHTA, CDR2 FQGNSA. V was clipped by 4 bases and J by 3 bases, with 15 bases between them. CDR3 sequence (DNA): TGTGCCAGCAGCTCCAGTGGGGAAGGGTACTATGGCTACACCTTC. The encoded protein is CASSSSGEGYYGYTF.

V is TRBV6-6 and J is TRBJ2-2, with D possibly being TRBD2 (7 bases). V lost 4 bases, J lost 5 bases, and 14 bases lay in between. Germline V gene lookup returns CDR1 MNHNY and CDR2 SVGAGI (reference sequence). This CDR3 comprises 15 residues. The CDR3, as DNA: TGTGCCAGCAGTTCGGCGGGGGCCGGAACCGGGGAGCTGTTTTTT. Its protein is CASSSAGAGTGELFF.